This T cell receptor beta chain is drawn from a study of a mutant IDH1 vaccine in newly diagnosed glioma. The data were produced by immunoSEQ multiplex PCR, yet TCRdb's version contains in-frame clones alone and is incomplete. This sample has around 40,000 clones, with roughly 89% found just once. The time point is: week 11, during vaccination. Topical imiquimod accompanied each vaccine dose, which consisted of 300 ug of mutant IDH1 20-mer peptide. V dropped 3 bases and J dropped 0; count of bases not matched to a gene: 4. Germline V gene sequence: CDR1 SGHTA, CDR2 FQGNSA. The CDR3 sequence is 16 residues long. In regard to this clone: Antigen unknown.

This chain uses TRBV7-2 with TRBJ2-7; 11 positions agree with TRBD2. The sequence was obtained from a man aged 40-55 years with glioma. Sample: PBMCs, taken from a glioma patient whose treatment included an IDH1 peptide vaccine. CDR3 sequence (DNA): TGTGCCAGCAGCTTTTTAGCGGGAGGGCCCTCCTACGAGCAGTACTTC. Its protein is CASSFLAGGPSYEQYF.